Listed here are 19 T cell receptor beta chains from one sample, sequenced in a study of blood T cells in healthy people across ages. A J-beta primer mix and a sample-barcoded 5' primer were used in a second PCR of roughly 6 to 12 cycles. TCRdb re-called the 5' RACE reads through MiXCR, storing one row per CDR3 protein. The table includes about 1.4 million distinct CDR3 sequences, 55% to 75% detected once. Sequenced material: blood. The source of these receptors is a man between 18 and 35 years old in good health.

This clonotype was detected once. The chain couples TRBV5-1 to TRBJ2-7; D is unclear. The V end lost 5 bases, the J end lost 7 bases, and 13 bases lay between the germline ends. The germline gives CDR1 SGHRS, CDR2 YFSETQ. CDR3 length: 12 amino acids. CDR3 region: CASRWEVGEQYF. CDR3 sequence (DNA): TGCGCCAGCAGATGGGAAGTGGGTGAGCAGTACTTC.

This clonotype has a handful of counts. The V and J genes are TRBV20-1 and TRBJ2-1; 10 nucleotides line up with TRBD2. The CDR3 is made up of 16 amino acids. V lost 5 bases, J lost 3 bases, and 10 bases stayed unmatched. Germline CDR1 DFQATT, CDR2 SNEGSKA (reference sequence). The chain's CDR3 is CSALGFGTSDYNEQFF. As DNA, the CDR3 is TGCAGTGCTCTGGGGTTCGGGACTAGCGACTACAATGAGCAGTTCTTC.

The rearrangement links TRBV9 to TRBJ2-3; 13 nucleotides align to TRBD2. This CDR3 comprises 17 residues. Germline CDR1 and CDR2: SGDLS and YYNGEE. V shed 4 bases, J shed 5 bases, and the junction held 10 bases outside the gene matches. The CDR3 DNA sequence: TGTGCCAGCAGCCCCGAACTAGCGGGGGGGGGAAGAGATACGCAGTATTTT. It codes for CASSPELAGGGRDTQYF.

This chain links TRBV4-2 with TRBJ1-3; D ambiguous. Trimming shortened V by 0 bases and J by 7 bases, and 13 bases separated the two germline ends. CDR1 is LGHNA and CDR2 is YNFKEQ in the germline V gene. The CDR3 is made up of 15 amino acids. The CDR3 spells CASSQDRSQINTIYF. CDR3 nucleotides: TGTGCCAGCAGCCAAGATCGTTCCCAAATTAACACCATATATTTT.

V usage is TRBV6-5 and J usage is TRBJ2-5, with D uncertain. Germline V CDR1 and CDR2: MNHEY, SVGAGI. V lost 7 bases and J lost 2, with 8 bases in between. The CDR3 contains 12 residues. The CDR3 nucleotides read TGTGCCAGCATGGGTTATCAAGAGACCCAGTACTTC. Encoded protein: CASMGYQETQYF.

The rearrangement joins TRBV18 to TRBJ2-5; TRBD2 matches at 7 bases. The J call may be in error: the DNA end matches TRBJ2-7 better. CDR1 and CDR2 (germline): KGHSH, LQKENI. This CDR3 region has 15 residues. The CDR3 sequence is CASSPGRAPSYEQYF. The CDR3 nucleotides read TGTGCCAGCTCACCGGGGAGGGCCCCTTCCTACGAGCAGTACTTC.

This clonotype was picked up one time. The chain couples TRBV7-6 to TRBJ2-5; TRBD1 matches at 11 bases. From germline, CDR1 is SGHVS and CDR2 FNYEAQ. Trimming cost V 5 bases and J 0 bases; bases outside gene matches: 8. CDR3 length: 17 residues. CDR3 loop: CASSGVPGQGDQETQYF. In DNA form, the CDR3 reads TGTGCCAGCAGCGGAGTACCGGGACAGGGGGACCAAGAGACCCAGTACTTC.

J is TRBJ1-5 and V is TRBV6-2 or TRBV6-3, with no clear D. This CDR3 contains 12 residues. V lost 5 bases, J lost 9 bases, and 11 bases lay in between. Germline V CDR1 and CDR2: MNHEY, SVGEGT. The CDR3 DNA follows: TGTGCCAGCAGTAAAGGACGTGGGCCCCAGCATTTT. Translating gives CASSKGRGPQHF.

The chain couples TRBV29-1 to TRBJ2-6; maybe TRBD2 (5 bases). CDR3 length: 16 residues. The germline V and J ends were trimmed by 1 base and 0 bases, with 10 bases remaining between them. CDR1 SQVTM and CDR2 ANQGSEA come from the germline V gene. The CDR3: CSVEVRGASGANVLTF. The CDR3 DNA is TGCAGCGTTGAAGTTCGGGGAGCCTCTGGGGCCAACGTCCTGACTTTC.

This clonotype occurred a few times. The rearrangement uses TRBV11-1 and TRBJ2-3, with 8 bases lining up with TRBD1. The length of the CDR3 is 17 residues. The V segment lost 5 bases and the J segment 2 bases; nucleotides outside the gene matches: 12. Looked up from germline, CDR1 is SGHAT and CDR2 is FQDESV (reference sequence). The CDR3 region is CASSLLTGAGPTDTQYF. The CDR3 coding sequence is TGTGCCAGCAGCCTCCTGACAGGGGCCGGTCCCACAGATACGCAGTATTTT.

The chain employs TRBV6-1 and TRBJ1-5; D remains ambiguous. V was clipped by 2 bases and J by 4 bases, with 15 bases between them. Germline CDR1 MNHNS, CDR2 SASEGT. This CDR3 region has 16 residues. CDR3 DNA: TGTGCCAGCAGTGAACCCTATCGACAAAGAAATCAGCCCCAGCATTTT. It is translated as CASSEPYRQRNQPQHF.

This clonotype was observed a single time. The rearrangement uses TRBV4-2 and TRBJ2-5; 7 bases are a match to TRBD2. The CDR3 is 16 residues long. The V gene end was trimmed by 0 bases and the J gene end by 5 bases; junction bases not matched to a gene: 9. The V gene's germline CDR1 is LGHNA and CDR2 YNFKEQ. The CDR3: CASSQERGYSGETQYF. DNA of the CDR3: TGTGCCAGCAGCCAAGAGCGGGGGTACTCGGGGGAGACCCAGTACTTC.

This clonotype was recorded a few times. The genes are TRBV29-1 and TRBJ2-1; possible D gene TRBD1, 5 bases. There are 15 residues in the CDR3. Germline CDR1 SQVTM, CDR2 ANQGSEA. Trimming cost V 0 bases and J 3 bases, with 12 bases left between them. CDR3 sequence: CSVEDQGSIYNEQFF. CDR3 bases: TGCAGCGTTGAAGATCAGGGATCAATCTACAATGAGCAGTTCTTC.

The V and J genes are TRBV4-1 and TRBJ1-1, with D unclear. The CDR3 is 12 residues long. V was shortened by 6 bases and J by 6 bases, with 11 bases between the two germline ends. Germline V lookup: CDR1 MGHRA, CDR2 YSYEKL. CDR3 bases: TGCGCCAGCAGGGGTTCATCGGCTGAAGCTTTCTTT. Translated: CASRGSSAEAFF.

This clonotype was seen a single time. Its ends do not fully match the called genes, so a read error is possible. The chain has TRBV5-1 and TRBJ2-5, with TRBD1 matching 10 bases. The CDR3 loop spans 15 amino acids. Per the germline V gene, CDR1 is SGHRS and CDR2 is YFSETQ. Written as DNA, the CDR3 is TGCGCCGGCAGCTTCGGGACAGGGGATGGAGAGGCCCAGTACTTC. Translating it yields CAGSFGTGDGEAQYF.

In its sample, this clonotype was seen many times. The J gene is TRBJ2-1, the V gene TRBV5-1; 12 bases line up with TRBD2. The trim removed 0 bases at V and 9 bases at J, leaving 7 bases unmatched. CDR1 is SGHRS and CDR2 is YFSETQ in the germline V gene. The CDR3 extends over 16 amino acids. CDR3 sequence reads: CASSLDRTSGVSEQFF. The CDR3 nucleotides are TGCGCCAGCAGCTTGGATCGGACTAGCGGGGTTTCTGAGCAGTTCTTC.

The chain is built from TRBV7-9 and TRBJ2-2, with TRBD2 identical over 11 bases. V shed 2 bases, J shed 0 bases, and the junction held 11 bases outside the gene matches. Germline values: CDR1 SEHNR, CDR2 FQNEAQ (reference sequence). The CDR3 length is 20 residues. As DNA, the CDR3 is TGTGCCAGCAGCTTACTCCAAGGGACTAGCGGAAATACGAACACCGGGGAGCTGTTTTTT. Protein product: CASSLLQGTSGNTNTGELFF.

This clonotype was picked up one time. The chain is built from TRBV12-3 or TRBV12-4 and TRBJ2-1, with TRBD2 matching 13 bases. The CDR3 sequence is 15 residues long. The V segment lost 5 bases and the J segment 8 bases; nucleotides outside the gene matches: 6. CDR3 bases: TGTGCCAGCAGTGATGGACTAGCGGGAGCTGATGAGCAGTTCTTC. This codes for CASSDGLAGADEQFF.

The V call is TRBV11-1, the J call TRBJ2-1; 8 bases agree with TRBD2. The germline CDR1 and CDR2 sequences are SGHAT and FQDESV (reference sequence). The CDR3 is 14 amino acids. Losses at the gene ends were 7 bases for V and 4 bases for J; bases not matched to a gene: 6. CDR3 in amino acids: CASNKRGYYNEQFF. In DNA, the CDR3 is TGTGCCAGCAATAAGCGGGGGTATTACAATGAGCAGTTCTTC.